This T cell receptor beta chain was recovered during a study of somatic mutations in cytotoxic T cells in rheumatoid arthritis. CDR1 is SQVTM, CDR2 ANQGSEA, per germline. This CDR3 contains 14 residues. The trim removed 6 bases at V and 0 bases at J, leaving 7 bases unmatched. The study's findings and limits: No antigen targets were known for the expanded CD8+ clones. Some patients, about an eighth of the 65, had a largest CD8+ clone that exceeded 20% of CD8+ cells.

Of the blood donors acting as healthy controls, less than 60% were female, and their median age was 56 years (range about 20-75). The data were produced by immunoSEQ multiplex PCR, yet TCRdb's version contains in-frame clones alone and is incomplete. The sample has some 35,000 clones, under 85% seen once; the top ten hold roughly 3.2%. This clone was seen a handful of times. The target antigen is unknown. This chain connects TRBV29-1 to TRBJ1-1; the match to TRBD1 covers 7 bases. Specimen: CD8+ T cells sorted from blood. The TCR originated in a man aged 40-49 years in good health. CDR3: CSVGAGGMNTEAFF. The CDR3 DNA reads as TGCAGCGTGGGGGCAGGGGGGATGAACACTGAAGCTTTCTTT.